This entry describes one TCR beta chain. The source of the sample is a study of blood T cell repertoires in COVID-19. Study overall: There were acute and convalescent COVID-19 samples, and they came from the United States, Italy and Spain. In each case, the material was cDNA or gDNA derived from T cells, B-cell-depleted T cells, or PBMCs.

Profiled with immunoSEQ multiplex PCR; TCRdb holds only in-frame clones, not every one. In the table there are 200,000 to 250,000 clones, around 89% of which are singletons. It was during active infection that Seattle patients were enrolled and then longitudinally followed. The CDR3 consists of 16 residues. J was trimmed by 6 bases and V by 0 bases; bases with no gene match: 7. Looked up from germline, CDR1 is SGHKS and CDR2 is YYEKEE (reference sequence). This receptor was identified in a man younger than 40 with COVID-19, enrolled during active disease. The specimen was peripheral blood. The chain is built from TRBV5-5 and TRBJ2-7, with 12 bases fitting TRBD2. CDR3 residues: CASSLGLAGGNREQYF. The CDR3 bases are TGTGCCAGCAGCTTGGGGCTAGCGGGAGGGAATCGCGAGCAGTACTTC. The whole variable domain, remainder taken from reference TRBV5-5 and TRBJ2-7, is DAGVTQSPTHLIKTRGQQVTLRCSPISGHKSVSWYQQVLGQGPQFIFQYYEKEERGRGNFPDRFSARQFPNYSSELNVNALLLGDSALYLCASSLGLAGGNREQYFGPGTRLTVT.